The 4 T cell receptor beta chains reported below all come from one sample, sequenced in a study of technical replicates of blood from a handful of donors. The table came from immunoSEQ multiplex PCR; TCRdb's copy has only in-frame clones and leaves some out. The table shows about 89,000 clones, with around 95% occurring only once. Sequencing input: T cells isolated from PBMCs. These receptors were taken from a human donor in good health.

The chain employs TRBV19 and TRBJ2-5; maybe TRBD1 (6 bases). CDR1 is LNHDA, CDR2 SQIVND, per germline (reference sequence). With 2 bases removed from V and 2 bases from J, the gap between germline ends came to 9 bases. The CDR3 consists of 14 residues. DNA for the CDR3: TGTGCCAGTAGTATACAGGGGTCTCAAGAGACCCAGTACTTC. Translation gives CASSIQGSQETQYF.

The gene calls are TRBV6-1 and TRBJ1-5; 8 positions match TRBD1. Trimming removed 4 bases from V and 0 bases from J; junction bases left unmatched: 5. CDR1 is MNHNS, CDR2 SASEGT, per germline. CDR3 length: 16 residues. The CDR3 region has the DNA TGTGCCAGCAGTGGCTTCCAGGGGGCTAGCAATCAGCCCCAGCATTTT. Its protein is CASSGFQGASNQPQHF.

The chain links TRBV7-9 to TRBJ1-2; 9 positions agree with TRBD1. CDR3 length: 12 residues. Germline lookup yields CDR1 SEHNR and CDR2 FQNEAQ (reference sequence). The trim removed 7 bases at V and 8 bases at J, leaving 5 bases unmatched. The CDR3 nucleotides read TGTGCCAGCACCCCACAGGGGGCCGGCTACACCTTC. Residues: CASTPQGAGYTF.

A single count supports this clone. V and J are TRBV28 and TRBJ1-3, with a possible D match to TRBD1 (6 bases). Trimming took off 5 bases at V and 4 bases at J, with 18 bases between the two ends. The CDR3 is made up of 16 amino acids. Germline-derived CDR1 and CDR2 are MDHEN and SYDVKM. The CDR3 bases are TGTGCCAGCAGTGGAACGACAGGACAACGGGGAAACACCATATATTTT. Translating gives CASSGTTGQRGNTIYF.